The next 8 T cell receptor beta chains were all read from a single sample in a study of blood T cells in healthy people across ages. For the second PCR, which ran for about 6 to 11 cycles, a sample-barcoded 5' primer and a J-beta primer mix were used. Via MiXCR, TCRdb re-called the 5' RACE reads, giving one row per CDR3 protein. The table includes 1,500,000 or so distinct CDR3 sequences, approximately 59% detected once. Specimen: blood. The receptors were sampled from a man aged 18-30 years in good health.

This chain uses TRBV7-9 with TRBJ1-1; D gene unclear. This CDR3 has 15 amino acids. CDR1 and CDR2 (germline): SEHNR, FQNEAQ (reference sequence). Trimming took 5 bases from V and 0 from J, leaving 13 bases between them. DNA of the CDR3: TGTGCCAGCAGCCCTACCGGGGAGATGAACACTGAAGCTTTCTTT. It specifies CASSPTGEMNTEAFF.

The rearrangement links TRBV4-2 to TRBJ1-1; 9 bases agree with TRBD1. This CDR3 is built from 16 residues. Per the germline V gene, CDR1 is LGHNA and CDR2 is YNFKEQ. J lost 1 base, V lost 1 base, and 4 bases had no gene match. The CDR3 region is CASSQGTGAGNTEAFF. Here the CDR3 DNA reads TGTGCCAGCAGCCAAGGGACAGGGGCGGGGAACACTGAAGCTTTCTTT.

The chain uses TRBV4-1 and TRBJ1-1; D unresolved. CDR1 is MGHRA and CDR2 is YSYEKL in the germline V gene. V was shortened by 2 bases and J by 1 base, with 11 bases between the two germline ends. CDR3 length: 15 residues. CDR3 bases: TGCGCCAGCAGCCAAAACATTTTGTGGAACACTGAAGCTTTCTTT. Protein sequence: CASSQNILWNTEAFF.

The gene calls are TRBV5-5 and TRBJ1-6; D gene unclear. CDR1 is SGHKS, CDR2 YYEKEE, per germline (reference sequence). The V end was cut by 0 bases, the J end by 7 bases, with 11 bases between. This CDR3 has 15 amino acids. CDR3 region: CASSLVGVENSPLHF. The DNA for the CDR3 is TGTGCCAGCAGCTTGGTTGGGGTAGAGAATTCACCCCTCCACTTT.

This clonotype was observed a handful of times. The DNA for the CDR3 is TGTGCCAGCAGCTTTACCAGACTAGCGGGAGGCCTCTCAAGCTACGAGCAGTACTTC. Protein: CASSFTRLAGGLSSYEQYF. The rearrangement links TRBV12-1 to TRBJ2-7; TRBD2, as called in the table, went unchecked against the DNA. TRBV12-1 is described as a pseudogene. This CDR3 is built from 19 residues.

This chain joins TRBV11-2 and TRBJ2-1, with 10 positions matching TRBD2. Germline CDR1 and CDR2: SGHAT and FQNNGV. The CDR3 runs 18 residues. V lost 4 bases to trimming and J lost 6 bases; unmatched junction nucleotides: 15. CDR3 amino acids: CASSSTGGLAPLGNEQFF. CDR3 DNA: TGTGCCAGCAGCTCCACAGGGGGACTAGCGCCGCTGGGCAATGAGCAGTTCTTC.

The V call is TRBV9, the J call TRBJ2-1; D might be TRBD1 (6 bases). The CDR3 totals 14 residues. V shed 4 bases and J shed 10 bases, with 18 bases lying between them. In germline, CDR1 is SGDLS, CDR2 YYNGEE. CDR3 in DNA: TGTGCCAGCAGCTCGAAACCAGGGGTTTTGGAGCAGTTCTTC. Protein product: CASSSKPGVLEQFF.

The chain combines TRBV12-3 or TRBV12-4 with TRBJ1-1, with D unclear. The CDR3 is 14 amino acids. Trimming took off 3 bases at V and 7 bases at J, with 15 bases between the two ends. The CDR3 protein is CASSLLLESREAFF. CDR3 sequence (DNA): TGTGCCAGCAGTTTGTTATTGGAGAGTCGTGAAGCTTTCTTT.